This T cell receptor (beta chain) was found in a study of cytomegalovirus exposure and HLA in healthy donors. With respect to this clone: Its antigen is currently unknown.

In the PCR, 60 Vbeta and 13 Jbeta primers were used. The assay was immunoSEQ multiplex PCR, and TCRdb's table has in-frame clones only and misses some. The sample contains 60,000 to 90,000 clones, 70% to 80% of which appear only once. Findings and limits, study-wide: A later analysis associated some 16,000 TCR beta sequences with HLA alleles at a 0.05 false discovery rate.

The CDR3 length is 20 residues. The trim removed 1 base at V and 1 base at J, leaving 19 bases unmatched. Germline values: CDR1 SGDLS, CDR2 YYNGEE. The chain recombines TRBV9 with TRBJ1-1; 7 bases map to TRBD1. Sequenced material: PBMCs. The receptor's source is a woman in her forties or fifties in good health and CMV-seropositive. The CDR3: CASSVYGFGTAPHGNTEAFF. The DNA of the CDR3 is TGTGCCAGCAGCGTATATGGCTTTGGGACAGCGCCCCATGGGAACACTGAAGCTTTCTTT.